This TCR beta chain appears in the sequencing data of a study of control samples from healthy donors and cancer patients. Profiling relied on immunoSEQ multiplex PCR, and the TCRdb table lists in-frame clones only, not all of them. This table holds around 28,000 clones, 87% found once. Trimming removed 1 base from V and 4 bases from J; junction bases left unmatched: 6. The CDR3 is made up of 16 amino acids. The germline V gene has CDR1 SGHTA and CDR2 FQGNSA. This clone was observed a few times. The specimen was PBMCs. V usage is TRBV7-2 and J usage is TRBJ2-2; 7 positions match TRBD1. The clonotype was recovered from a woman between 40 and 55 years old with lung cancer. CDR3 residues: CASSLEGARGTGELFF. CDR3 nucleotides: TGTGCCAGCAGCTTAGAGGGGGCCCGAGGCACCGGGGAGCTGTTTTTT.